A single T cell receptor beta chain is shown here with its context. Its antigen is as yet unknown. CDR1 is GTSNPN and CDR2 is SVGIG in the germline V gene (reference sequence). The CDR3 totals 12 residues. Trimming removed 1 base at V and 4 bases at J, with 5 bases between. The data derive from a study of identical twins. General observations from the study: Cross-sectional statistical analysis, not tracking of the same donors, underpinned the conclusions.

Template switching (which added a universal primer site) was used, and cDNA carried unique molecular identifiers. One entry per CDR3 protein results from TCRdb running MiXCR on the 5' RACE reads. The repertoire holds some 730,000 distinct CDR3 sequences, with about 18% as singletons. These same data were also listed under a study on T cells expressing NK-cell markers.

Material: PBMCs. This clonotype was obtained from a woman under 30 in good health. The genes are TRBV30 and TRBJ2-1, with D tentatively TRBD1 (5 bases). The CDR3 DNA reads TGTGCCTGGAGTGGACAGTACAATGAGCAGTTCTTC. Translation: CAWSGQYNEQFF.